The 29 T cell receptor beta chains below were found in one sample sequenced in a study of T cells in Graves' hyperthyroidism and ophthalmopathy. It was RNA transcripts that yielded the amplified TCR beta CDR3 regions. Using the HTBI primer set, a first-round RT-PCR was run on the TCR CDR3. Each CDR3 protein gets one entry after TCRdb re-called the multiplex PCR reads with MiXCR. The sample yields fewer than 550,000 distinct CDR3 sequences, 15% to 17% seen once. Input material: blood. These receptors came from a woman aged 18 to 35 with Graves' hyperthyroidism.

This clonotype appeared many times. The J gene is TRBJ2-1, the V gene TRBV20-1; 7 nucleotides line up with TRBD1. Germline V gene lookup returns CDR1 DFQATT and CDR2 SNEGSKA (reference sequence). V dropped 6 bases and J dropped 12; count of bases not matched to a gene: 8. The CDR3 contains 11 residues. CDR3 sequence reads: CSAQRTGVQFF. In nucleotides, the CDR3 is TGCAGTGCCCAACGGACAGGCGTGCAGTTCTTC.

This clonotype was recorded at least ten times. CDR3 sequence reads: CASSFGAGAWDNEQFF. CDR3 in DNA: TGCGCCAGCAGCTTTGGAGCGGGAGCGTGGGACAATGAGCAGTTCTTC. This rearrangement joins TRBV5-1 to TRBJ2-1; 8 nucleotides agree with TRBD2. The CDR3 is made up of 16 amino acids. Germline loops: CDR1 SGHRS, CDR2 YFSETQ. With 2 bases clipped from V and 5 bases from J, the junction kept 9 bases outside the gene matches.

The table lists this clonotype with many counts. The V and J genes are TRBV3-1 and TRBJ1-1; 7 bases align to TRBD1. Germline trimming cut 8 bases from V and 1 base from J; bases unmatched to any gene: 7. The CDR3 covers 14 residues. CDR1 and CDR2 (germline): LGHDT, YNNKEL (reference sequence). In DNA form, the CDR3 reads TGTGCCAGCCGGACCCACAGGGGGAACACTGAAGCTTTCTTT. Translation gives CASRTHRGNTEAFF.

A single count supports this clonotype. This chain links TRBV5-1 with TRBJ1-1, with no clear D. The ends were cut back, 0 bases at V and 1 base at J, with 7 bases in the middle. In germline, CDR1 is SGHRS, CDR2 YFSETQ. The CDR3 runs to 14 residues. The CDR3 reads CASSLGQQNTEAFF. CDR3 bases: TGCGCCAGCAGCTTGGGTCAGCAGAACACTGAAGCTTTCTTT.

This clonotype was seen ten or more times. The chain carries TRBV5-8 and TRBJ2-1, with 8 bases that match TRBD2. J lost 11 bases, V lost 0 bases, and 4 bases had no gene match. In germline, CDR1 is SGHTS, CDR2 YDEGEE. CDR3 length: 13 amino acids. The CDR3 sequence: CASSLGSGSQQFF. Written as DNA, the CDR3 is TGTGCCAGCAGCTTGGGAAGCGGGAGTCAGCAGTTCTTC. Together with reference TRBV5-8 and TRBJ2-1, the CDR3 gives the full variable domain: EAGVTQSPTHLIKTRGQQATLRCSPISGHTSVYWYQQALGLGLQFLLWYDEGEERNRGNFPPRFSGRQFPNYSSELNVNALELEDSALYLCASSLGSGSQQFFGPGTRLTVL.

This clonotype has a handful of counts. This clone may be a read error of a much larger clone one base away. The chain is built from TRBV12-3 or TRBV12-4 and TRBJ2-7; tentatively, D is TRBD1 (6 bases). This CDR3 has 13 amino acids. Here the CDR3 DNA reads TGTGCCAGCAATTTAAGGGACATTGGAGAGCAGTACTTC. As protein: CASNLRDIGEQYF.

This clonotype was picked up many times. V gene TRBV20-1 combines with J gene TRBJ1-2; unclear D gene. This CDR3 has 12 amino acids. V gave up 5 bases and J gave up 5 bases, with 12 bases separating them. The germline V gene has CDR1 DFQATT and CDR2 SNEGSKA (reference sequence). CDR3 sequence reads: CSAGSARYGYTF. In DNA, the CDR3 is TGCAGTGCTGGCTCGGCGCGGTATGGCTACACCTTC.

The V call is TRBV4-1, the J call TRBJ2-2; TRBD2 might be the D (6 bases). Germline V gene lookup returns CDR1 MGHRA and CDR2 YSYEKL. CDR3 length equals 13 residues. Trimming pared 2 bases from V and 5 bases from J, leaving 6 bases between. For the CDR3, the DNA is TGCGCCAGCAGCCAAAGCGGGACCGGGGAGCTGTTTTTT. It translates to CASSQSGTGELFF.

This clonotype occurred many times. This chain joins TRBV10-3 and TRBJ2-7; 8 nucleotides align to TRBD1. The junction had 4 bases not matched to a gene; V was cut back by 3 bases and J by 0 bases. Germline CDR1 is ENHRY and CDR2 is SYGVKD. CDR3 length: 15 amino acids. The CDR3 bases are TGTGCCATCAGTGAAGGGCAGGGGGCCTCCTACGAGCAGTACTTC. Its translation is CAISEGQGASYEQYF.

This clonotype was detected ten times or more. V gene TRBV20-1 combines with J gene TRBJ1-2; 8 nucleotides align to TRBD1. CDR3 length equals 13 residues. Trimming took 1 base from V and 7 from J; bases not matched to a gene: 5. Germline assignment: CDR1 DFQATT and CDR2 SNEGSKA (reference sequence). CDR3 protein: CSARVSGGSGYTF. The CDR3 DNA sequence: TGCAGTGCTAGAGTTTCAGGGGGCAGTGGCTACACCTTC.

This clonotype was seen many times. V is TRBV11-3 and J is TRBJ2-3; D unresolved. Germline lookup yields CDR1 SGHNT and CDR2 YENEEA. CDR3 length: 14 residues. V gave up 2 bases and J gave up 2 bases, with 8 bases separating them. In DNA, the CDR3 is TGTGCCAGCAGCTTAATGGCTCACACAGATACGCAGTATTTT. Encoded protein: CASSLMAHTDTQYF.

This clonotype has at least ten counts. CDR3 coding DNA: TGTGCCACCAGTGATTTACGGGGAGATACGCAGTATTTT. This codes for CATSDLRGDTQYF. The gene calls are TRBV24-1 and TRBJ2-3; weak D call: TRBD2 (5 bases). V was shortened by 1 base and J by 5 bases, with 6 bases between the two germline ends. This CDR3 is 13 amino acids long. CDR1 and CDR2 (germline): KGHDR, SFDVKD.

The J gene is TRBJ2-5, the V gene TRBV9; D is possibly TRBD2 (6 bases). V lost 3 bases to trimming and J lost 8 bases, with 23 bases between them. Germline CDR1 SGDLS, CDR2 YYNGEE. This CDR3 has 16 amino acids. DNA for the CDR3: TGTGCCAGCAGCGGGGGGGTCGACGGGCTAAGATCTACCCAGTACTTC. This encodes CASSGGVDGLRSTQYF.

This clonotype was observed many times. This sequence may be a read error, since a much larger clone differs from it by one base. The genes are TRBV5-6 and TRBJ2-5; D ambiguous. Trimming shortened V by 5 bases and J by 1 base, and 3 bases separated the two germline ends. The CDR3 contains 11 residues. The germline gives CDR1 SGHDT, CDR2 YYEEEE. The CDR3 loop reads CASRFQETQYF. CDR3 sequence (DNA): TGTGCCAGCAGGTTCCAAGAGACCCAGTACTTC.

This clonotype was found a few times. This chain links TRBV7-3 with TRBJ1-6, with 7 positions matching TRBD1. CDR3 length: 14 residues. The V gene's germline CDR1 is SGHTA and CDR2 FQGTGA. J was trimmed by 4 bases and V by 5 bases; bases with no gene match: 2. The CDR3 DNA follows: TGTGCCAGCAGCCCAGGGGGGTATAATTCACCCCTCCACTTT. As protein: CASSPGGYNSPLHF.

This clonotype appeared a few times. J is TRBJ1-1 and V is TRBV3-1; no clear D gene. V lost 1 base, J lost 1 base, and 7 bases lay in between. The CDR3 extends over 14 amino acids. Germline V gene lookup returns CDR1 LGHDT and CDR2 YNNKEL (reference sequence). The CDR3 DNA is TGTGCCAGCAGCCAAGGGGCCACGAACACTGAAGCTTTCTTT. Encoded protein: CASSQGATNTEAFF.

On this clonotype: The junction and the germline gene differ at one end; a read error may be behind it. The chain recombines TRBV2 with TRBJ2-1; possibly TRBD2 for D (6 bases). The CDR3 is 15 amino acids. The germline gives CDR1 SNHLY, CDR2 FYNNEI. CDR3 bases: TGTGTCAGCAGTGAATGGCCGGGACTTTACAATGAGCAGTTCTTC. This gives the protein CVSSEWPGLYNEQFF.

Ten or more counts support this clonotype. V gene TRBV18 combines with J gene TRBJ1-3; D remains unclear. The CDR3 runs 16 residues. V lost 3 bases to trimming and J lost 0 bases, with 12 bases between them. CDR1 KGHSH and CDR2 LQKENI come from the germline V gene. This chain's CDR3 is CASSPVGMSSGNTIYF. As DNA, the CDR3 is TGTGCCAGCTCACCTGTCGGGATGAGCTCTGGAAACACCATATATTTT.

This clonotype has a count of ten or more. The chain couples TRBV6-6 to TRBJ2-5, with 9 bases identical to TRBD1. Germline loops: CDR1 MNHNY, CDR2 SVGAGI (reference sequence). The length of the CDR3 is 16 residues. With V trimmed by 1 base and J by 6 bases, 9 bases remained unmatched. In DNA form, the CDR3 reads TGTGCCAGCAGTTACTGGACTAGTACAGGGGGCAAGACCCAGTACTTC. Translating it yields CASSYWTSTGGKTQYF.

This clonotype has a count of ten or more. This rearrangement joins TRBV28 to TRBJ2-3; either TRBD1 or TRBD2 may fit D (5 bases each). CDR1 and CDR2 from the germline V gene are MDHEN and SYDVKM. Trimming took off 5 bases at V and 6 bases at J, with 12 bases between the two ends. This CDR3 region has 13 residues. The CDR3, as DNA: TGTGCCAGCAGTCCGGGGCCTGCGGATACGCAGTATTTT. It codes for CASSPGPADTQYF.

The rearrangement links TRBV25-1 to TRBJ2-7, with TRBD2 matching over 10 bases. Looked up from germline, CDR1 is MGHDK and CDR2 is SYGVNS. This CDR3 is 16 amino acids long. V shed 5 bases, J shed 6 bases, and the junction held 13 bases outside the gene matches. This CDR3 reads CASSPRAAGGHSEQYF. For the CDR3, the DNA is TGTGCCAGCAGTCCCCGGGCAGCGGGAGGGCATAGCGAGCAGTACTTC.

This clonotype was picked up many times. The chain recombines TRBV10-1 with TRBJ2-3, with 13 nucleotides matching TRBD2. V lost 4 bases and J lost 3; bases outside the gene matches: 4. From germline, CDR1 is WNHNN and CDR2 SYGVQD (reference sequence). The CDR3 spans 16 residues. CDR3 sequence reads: CASSVPTSGGTDTQYF. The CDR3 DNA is TGCGCCAGCAGTGTCCCGACTAGCGGGGGGACAGATACGCAGTATTTT.

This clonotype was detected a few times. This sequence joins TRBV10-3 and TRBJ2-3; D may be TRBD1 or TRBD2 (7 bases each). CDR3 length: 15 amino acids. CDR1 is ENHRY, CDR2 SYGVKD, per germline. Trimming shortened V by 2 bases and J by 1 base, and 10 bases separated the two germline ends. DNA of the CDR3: TGTGCCATCAGTGAGCAGGGGGGGGGCACAGATACGCAGTATTTT. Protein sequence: CAISEQGGGTDTQYF.

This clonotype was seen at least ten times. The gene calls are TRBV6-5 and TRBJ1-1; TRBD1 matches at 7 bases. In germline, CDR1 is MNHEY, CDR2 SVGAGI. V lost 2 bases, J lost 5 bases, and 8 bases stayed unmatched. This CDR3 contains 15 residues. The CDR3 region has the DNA TGTGCCAGCAGTTACCGGACAGGCGGGGGGACTGAAGCTTTCTTT. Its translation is CASSYRTGGGTEAFF.

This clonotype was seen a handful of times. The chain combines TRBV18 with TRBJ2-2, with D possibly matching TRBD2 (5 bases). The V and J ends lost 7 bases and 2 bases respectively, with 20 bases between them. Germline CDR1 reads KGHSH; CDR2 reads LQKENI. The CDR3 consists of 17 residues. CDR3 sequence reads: CASYPVQAGRNTGELFF. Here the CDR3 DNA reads TGTGCCAGCTACCCAGTCCAGGCGGGTCGAAACACCGGGGAGCTGTTTTTT.

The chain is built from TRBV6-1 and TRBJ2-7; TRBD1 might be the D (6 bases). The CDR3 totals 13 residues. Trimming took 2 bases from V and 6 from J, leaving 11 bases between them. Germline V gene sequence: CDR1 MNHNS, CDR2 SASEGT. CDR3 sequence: CASSELGAGEQYF. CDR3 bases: TGTGCCAGCAGTGAACTGGGGGCCGGCGAGCAGTACTTC.

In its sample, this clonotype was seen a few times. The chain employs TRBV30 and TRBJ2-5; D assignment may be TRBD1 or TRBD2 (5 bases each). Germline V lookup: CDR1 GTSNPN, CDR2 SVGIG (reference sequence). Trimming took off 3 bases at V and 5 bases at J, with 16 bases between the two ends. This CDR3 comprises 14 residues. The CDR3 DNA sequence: TGTGCCTGGAGAGAGGACATCTGGAGGGAGACCCAGTACTTC. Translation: CAWREDIWRETQYF.

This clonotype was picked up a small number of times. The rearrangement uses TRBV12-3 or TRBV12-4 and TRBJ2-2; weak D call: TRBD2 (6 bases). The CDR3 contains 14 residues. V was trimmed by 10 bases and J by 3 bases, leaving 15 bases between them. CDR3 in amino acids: CATATGADTGELFF. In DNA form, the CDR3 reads TGTGCCACCGCCACGGGAGCGGACACCGGGGAGCTGTTTTTT.

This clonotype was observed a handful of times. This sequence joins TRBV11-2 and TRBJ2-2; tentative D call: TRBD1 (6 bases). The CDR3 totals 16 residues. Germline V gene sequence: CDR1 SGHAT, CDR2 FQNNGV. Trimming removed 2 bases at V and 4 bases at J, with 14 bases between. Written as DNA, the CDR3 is TGTGCCAGCAGCTTAAGGGGGTCGAAGGCCACCGGGGAGCTGTTTTTT. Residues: CASSLRGSKATGELFF.